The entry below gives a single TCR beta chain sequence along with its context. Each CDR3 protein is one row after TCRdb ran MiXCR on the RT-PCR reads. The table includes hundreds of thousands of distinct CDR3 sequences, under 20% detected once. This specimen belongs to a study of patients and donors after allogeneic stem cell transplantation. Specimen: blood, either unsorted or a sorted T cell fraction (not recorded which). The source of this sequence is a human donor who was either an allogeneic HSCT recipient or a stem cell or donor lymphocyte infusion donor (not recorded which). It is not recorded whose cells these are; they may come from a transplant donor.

The CDR3 loop is CASSSTGTGEWWQYF. CDR3 bases: TGTGCCAGCAGCTCCACCGGGACAGGGGAATGGTGGCAGTACTTC. V gene TRBV7-2 combines with J gene TRBJ2-7; 10 bases align to TRBD1. CDR3 size: 15 residues. CDR1 SGHTA and CDR2 FQGNSA come from the germline V gene. With 4 bases clipped from V and 9 bases from J, the junction kept 12 bases outside the gene matches.